Below, 25 T cell receptor beta chains from the same sample are listed, as sequenced in a study of control samples from healthy donors and cancer patients. Assay: immunoSEQ multiplex PCR; the TCRdb copy retains only in-frame clones and omits some. Among 24,000 or so clones listed, around 90% were seen once. Sequenced: PBMCs. These receptors were taken from a man between 45 and 60 years old with lung cancer.

This chain connects TRBV30 to TRBJ2-7, with D hard to call. The CDR3 totals 14 residues. Trimming cost V 1 base and J 1 base, with 11 bases left between them. Germline V lookup: CDR1 GTSNPN, CDR2 SVGIG (reference sequence). The CDR3 protein is CAWSGARRSYEQYF. The CDR3 DNA follows: TGTGCCTGGAGTGGTGCCCGGAGATCCTACGAGCAGTACTTC. Variable domain in full (rest from reference TRBV30 and TRBJ2-7): SQTIHQWPATLVQPVGSPLSLECTVEGTSNPNLYWYRQAAGRGLQLLFYSVGIGQISSEVPQNLSASRPQDRQFILSSKKLLLSDSGFYLCAWSGARRSYEQYFGPGTRLTVT.

The chain carries TRBV7-8 and TRBJ1-1; TRBD1 aligns across 7 bases. The germline CDR1 and CDR2 sequences are SGHVS and FQNEAQ. CDR3 length: 15 residues. Losses at the gene ends were 1 base for V and 1 base for J; bases not matched to a gene: 3. The CDR3 DNA follows: TGTGCCAGCAGCTTAGGGGCAGGGGGGAACACTGAAGCTTTCTTT. Its translation is CASSLGAGGNTEAFF.

The chain employs TRBV7-9 and TRBJ1-4; 7 bases agree with TRBD1. The CDR3 totals 14 residues. With V trimmed by 5 bases and J by 8 bases, 8 bases remained unmatched. Germline CDR1 reads SEHNR; CDR2 reads FQNEAQ (reference sequence). The CDR3 here is CASSAPGQEEKLFF. The CDR3 DNA sequence: TGTGCCAGCAGCGCACCCGGACAGGAGGAAAAACTGTTTTTT.

The rearrangement joins TRBV7-2 to TRBJ2-1, with D possibly TRBD1 on 5 matching bases. Trimming cost V 8 bases and J 0 bases, with 8 bases left between them. The CDR3 extends over 13 amino acids. From germline, CDR1 is SGHTA and CDR2 FQGNSA. The CDR3 sequence: CASGQGSYNEQFF. The CDR3 DNA is TGTGCCAGCGGGCAGGGCTCCTACAATGAGCAGTTCTTC.

V usage is TRBV13 and J usage is TRBJ1-1, with D possibly being TRBD1 (6 bases). V shed 9 bases and J shed 6 bases, with 23 bases lying between them. CDR1 PRHDT and CDR2 FYEKMQ come from the germline V gene (reference sequence). The CDR3 sequence is 15 residues long. Here the CDR3 reads CASHPGRGAEAEAFF. CDR3 nucleotides: TGTGCCAGTCACCCAGGACGGGGGGCTGAGGCTGAAGCTTTCTTT.

The rearrangement links TRBV23-1 to TRBJ2-7; D tentatively fits TRBD1 or TRBD2 (6 bases each). TRBV23-1 is filed as an ORF, its function uncertain. This CDR3 has 17 residues. Between the trimmed V and J ends, which lost 3 bases and 2 bases, there was a span of 20 bases. DNA for the CDR3: TGCGCCAGCAGTCACGCCGGAGGGAAGGGGGAGACCTACGAGCAGTACTTC. This gives the protein CASSHAGGKGETYEQYF.

The genes are TRBV7-9 and TRBJ1-1; a weak D match, TRBD1 (5 bases). Germline CDR1 reads SEHNR; CDR2 reads FQNEAQ (reference sequence). This CDR3 comprises 14 residues. Trimming stripped 0 bases from V and 1 base from J, with 6 bases between. CDR3 loop: CASSLAGGNTEAFF. For the CDR3, the DNA is TGTGCCAGCAGCTTAGCCGGGGGGAACACTGAAGCTTTCTTT.

The chain is built from TRBV6-5 and TRBJ1-1, with D perhaps TRBD1 (6 bases). With 2 bases removed from V and 4 bases from J, the gap between germline ends came to 17 bases. The CDR3 covers 16 residues. Germline V gene lookup returns CDR1 MNHEY and CDR2 SVGAGI. The CDR3 DNA reads as TGTGCCAGCAGTTACACCTCCGGCCAGGGGAGCACTGAAGCTTTCTTT. Its protein is CASSYTSGQGSTEAFF.

This clone was counted once. The genes are TRBV9 and TRBJ2-2; 8 nucleotides line up with TRBD2. This CDR3 has 17 residues. Unmatched junction bases numbered 4, after V lost 0 bases and J lost 0 bases. Germline CDR1 reads SGDLS; CDR2 reads YYNGEE. CDR3 amino acids: CASSVEGGLANTGELFF. The CDR3 nucleotides read TGTGCCAGCAGCGTAGAGGGGGGACTAGCGAACACCGGGGAGCTGTTTTTT.

The V call is TRBV25-1, the J call TRBJ2-1; maybe TRBD2 (5 bases). CDR3 length: 13 amino acids. Germline CDR1 and CDR2: MGHDK and SYGVNS. V lost 1 base and J lost 15, with 16 bases in between. For the CDR3, the DNA is TGTGCCAGCAGTGAATTCAACGGGGAGATCGTGTTCTTC. Its protein product is CASSEFNGEIVFF.

The V call is TRBV18, the J call TRBJ1-5; no clear D gene. Trimming left V 2 bases short and J 8 bases short, with 16 bases between. Germline values: CDR1 KGHSH, CDR2 LQKENI. This CDR3 is built from 15 residues. The chain's CDR3 is CASSPASLGFEPQHF. The CDR3 bases are TGTGCCAGCTCACCAGCTTCCTTAGGTTTCGAGCCCCAGCATTTT.

This clone was observed a single time. The chain has TRBV6-5 and TRBJ1-5; possibly TRBD1 for D (5 bases). The CDR3 has 15 amino acids. The ends were cut back, 6 bases at V and 2 bases at J, with 14 bases in the middle. Germline CDR1 reads MNHEY; CDR2 reads SVGAGI. CDR3 sequence: CASSPQGFGNQPQHF. For the CDR3, the DNA is TGTGCCAGCAGCCCCCAGGGATTTGGCAATCAGCCCCAGCATTTT.

This chain links TRBV2 with TRBJ2-7; maybe TRBD1 (6 bases). The germline V and J ends were trimmed by 4 bases and 4 bases, with 14 bases remaining between them. CDR3 length equals 14 residues. Looked up from germline, CDR1 is SNHLY and CDR2 is FYNNEI. The CDR3 loop is CASSGGGTSYEQYF. The CDR3 DNA reads TGTGCCAGCAGTGGCGGTGGGACATCTTACGAGCAGTACTTC. The variable domain in full, with the rest retrieved from reference TRBV2 and TRBJ2-7, is EPEVTQTPSHQVTQMGQEVILRCVPISNHLYFYWYRQILGQKVEFLVSFYNNEISEKSEIFDDQFSVERPDGSNFTLKIRSTKLEDSAMYFCASSGGGTSYEQYFGPGTRLTVT.

The V gene is TRBV19, the J gene TRBJ2-7; D gene unclear. The V end lost 4 bases, the J end lost 1 base, and 8 bases lay between the germline ends. CDR1 is LNHDA, CDR2 SQIVND, per germline (reference sequence). The CDR3 contains 13 residues. The CDR3: CASSKGRSYEQYF. CDR3 in DNA: TGTGCCAGTAGTAAGGGTAGATCCTACGAGCAGTACTTC. The complete variable domain, with remaining parts taken from reference TRBV19 and TRBJ2-7, reads DGGITQSPKYLFRKEGQNVTLSCEQNLNHDAMYWYRQDPGQGLRLIYYSQIVNDFQKGDIAEGYSVSREKKESFPLTVTSAQKNPTAFYLCASSKGRSYEQYFGPGTRLTVT.

V gene TRBV7-2 combines with J gene TRBJ2-3; D is tentatively TRBD1 or TRBD2 (5 bases each). Germline CDR1 SGHTA, CDR2 FQGNSA. The V end lost 4 bases, the J end lost 0 bases, and 11 bases lay between the germline ends. The CDR3 consists of 15 residues. The CDR3 protein is CASSSLGPSTDTQYF. The CDR3 DNA sequence: TGTGCCAGCAGCTCTCTGGGACCCAGCACAGATACGCAGTATTTT.

The genes are TRBV6-6 and TRBJ1-1; a weak D match, TRBD1 (6 bases). The V gene lost 5 bases and the J gene lost 0 bases, with 16 bases spanning the gap. The CDR3 spans 16 residues. CDR1 and CDR2 (germline): MNHNY, SVGAGI (reference sequence). The CDR3: CASSRLGQLMNTEAFF. The CDR3 DNA sequence: TGTGCCAGCAGTCGATTAGGACAGCTCATGAACACTGAAGCTTTCTTT.

The chain couples TRBV19 to TRBJ2-3; possibly TRBD1 for D (5 bases). Germline V gene sequence: CDR1 LNHDA, CDR2 SQIVND (reference sequence). Trimming took 0 bases from V and 1 from J, leaving 5 bases between them. The CDR3 sequence is 14 residues long. The CDR3 spells CASSIETGTDTQYF. Here the CDR3 DNA reads TGTGCCAGTAGTATAGAGACAGGCACAGATACGCAGTATTTT. Filled out from reference TRBV19 and TRBJ2-3, the complete variable domain reads DGGITQSPKYLFRKEGQNVTLSCEQNLNHDAMYWYRQDPGQGLRLIYYSQIVNDFQKGDIAEGYSVSREKKESFPLTVTSAQKNPTAFYLCASSIETGTDTQYFGPGTRLTVL.

This chain uses TRBV7-2 with TRBJ2-5, with D unclear. Trimming cost V 5 bases and J 5 bases, with 30 bases left between them. This CDR3 is 19 amino acids long. The germline gives CDR1 SGHTA, CDR2 FQGNSA. Written as DNA, the CDR3 is TGTGCCAGCAGCCCCATCGATCCCCATACATCGATTGGGTCGGAGACCCAGTACTTC. Its protein product is CASSPIDPHTSIGSETQYF.

The chain is built from TRBV12-3 or TRBV12-4 and TRBJ1-2; 8 bases match TRBD1. After removal of 3 bases from V and 3 bases from J, the junction contained 0 bases not matched to a gene. This CDR3 has 13 amino acids. CDR3 amino acids: CASSLGQDYGYTF. CDR3 nucleotide sequence: TGTGCCAGCAGTTTGGGACAGGACTATGGCTACACCTTC.

V and J are TRBV19 and TRBJ2-3; TRBD1 aligns across 8 bases. The germline CDR1 and CDR2 sequences are LNHDA and SQIVND (reference sequence). This CDR3 spans 14 amino acids. Trimming removed 4 bases from V and 6 bases from J; junction bases left unmatched: 6. The CDR3 spells CASSTRQGRDTQYF. The CDR3 bases are TGTGCCAGTAGTACCCGACAGGGGAGGGATACGCAGTATTTT.

The CDR3 DNA is TGTGCCAGCAGCCTTCGGGGCACCGGGGAGCTGTTTTTT. Translating gives CASSLRGTGELFF. The chain has TRBV3-1 (or the pseudogene TRBV3-2) and TRBJ2-2; D perhaps matches TRBD2 (5 bases). The CDR3 runs to 13 residues. Germline values: CDR1 LGHDT, CDR2 YNNKEL (reference sequence). V lost 4 bases and J 4 bases, leaving 7 bases between the germline ends.

The chain recombines TRBV5-4 with TRBJ2-3, with TRBD1 as a possible D gene (6 bases). Between the trimmed V and J ends, which lost 5 bases and 0 bases, there was a span of 13 bases. CDR3 length: 15 residues. Germline assignment: CDR1 SGHNT and CDR2 YYREEE (reference sequence). DNA of the CDR3: TGTGCCAGCAGATTCAGGGGCTCTAGCACAGATACGCAGTATTTT. It specifies CASRFRGSSTDTQYF.

The gene calls are TRBV9 and TRBJ2-7; D is tentatively TRBD1 or TRBD2 (5 bases each). Between the trimmed V and J ends, which lost 3 bases and 4 bases, there was a span of 8 bases. CDR1 is SGDLS, CDR2 YYNGEE, per germline. The length of the CDR3 is 12 residues. For the CDR3, the DNA is TGTGCCAGCAGCGCCGAGGGGTACGAGCAGTACTTC. This translates into CASSAEGYEQYF.

This clone has only one observation. J is TRBJ2-5 and V is TRBV19; 9 bases are a match to TRBD1. The germline V gene has CDR1 LNHDA and CDR2 SQIVND (reference sequence). The CDR3 sequence is 17 residues long. Germline trimming cut 5 bases from V and 5 bases from J; bases unmatched to any gene: 15. The CDR3 DNA is TGTGCCAGTAGTCGCCTACTTCCGGGACAGGGAAGGGAGACCCAGTACTTC. Translation: CASSRLLPGQGRETQYF.

The CDR3: CASAWVENEQFF. The CDR3, as DNA: TGTGCCAGCGCCTGGGTGGAGAATGAGCAGTTCTTC. The V and J genes are TRBV2 and TRBJ2-1, with D unclear. Trimming took 8 bases from V and 7 from J, leaving 12 bases between them. The CDR3 loop spans 12 amino acids. Germline CDR1 SNHLY, CDR2 FYNNEI.